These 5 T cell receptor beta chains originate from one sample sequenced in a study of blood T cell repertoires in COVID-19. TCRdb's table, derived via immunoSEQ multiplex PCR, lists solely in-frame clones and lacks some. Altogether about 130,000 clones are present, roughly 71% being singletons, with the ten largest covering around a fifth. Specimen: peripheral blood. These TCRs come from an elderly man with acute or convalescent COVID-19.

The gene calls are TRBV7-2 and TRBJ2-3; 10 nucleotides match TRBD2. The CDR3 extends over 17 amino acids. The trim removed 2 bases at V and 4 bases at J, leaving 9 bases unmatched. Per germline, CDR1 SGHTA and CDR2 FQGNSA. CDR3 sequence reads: CASSLSQRGGRPDTQYF. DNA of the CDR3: TGTGCCAGCAGCTTATCTCAGCGGGGGGGCAGGCCAGATACGCAGTATTTT.

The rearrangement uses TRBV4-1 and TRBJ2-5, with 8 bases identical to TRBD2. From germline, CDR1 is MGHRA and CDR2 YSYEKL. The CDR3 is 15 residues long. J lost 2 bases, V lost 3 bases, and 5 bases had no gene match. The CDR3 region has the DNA TGCGCCAGCAGCCAGGACCCTAGCGGGCAAGAGACCCAGTACTTC. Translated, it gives CASSQDPSGQETQYF.

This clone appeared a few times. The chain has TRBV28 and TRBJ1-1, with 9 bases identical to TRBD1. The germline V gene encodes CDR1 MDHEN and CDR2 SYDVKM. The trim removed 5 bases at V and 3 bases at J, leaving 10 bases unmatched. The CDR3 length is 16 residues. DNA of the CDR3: TGTGCCAGCAGTGGAGGACAGGGGCCCTTTGACACTGAAGCTTTCTTT. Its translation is CASSGGQGPFDTEAFF.

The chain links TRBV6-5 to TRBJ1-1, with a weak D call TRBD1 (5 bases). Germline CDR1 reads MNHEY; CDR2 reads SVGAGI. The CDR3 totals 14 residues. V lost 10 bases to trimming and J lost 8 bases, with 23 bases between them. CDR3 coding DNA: TGTGCCACCGACGATACAGGTATCCTCAGAGAAGCTTTCTTT. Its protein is CATDDTGILREAFF.

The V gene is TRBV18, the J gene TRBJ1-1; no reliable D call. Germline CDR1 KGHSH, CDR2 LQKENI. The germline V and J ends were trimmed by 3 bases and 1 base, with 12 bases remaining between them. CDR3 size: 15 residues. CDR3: CASSPGPKRNTEAFF. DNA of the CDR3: TGTGCCAGCTCACCTGGTCCTAAGAGGAACACTGAAGCTTTCTTT.